This TCR beta chain was documented in a study of blood T cell repertoires in COVID-19. Looking at the study overall: There were acute and convalescent COVID-19 samples, and they came from the United States, Italy and Spain. Sources were T cells, B-cell-depleted T cells, or PBMCs; the material itself was cDNA or gDNA.

Original methodology: For nucleated cells, counts were estimated from reference gene primer amplification. Assay: immunoSEQ multiplex PCR; the TCRdb copy retains only in-frame clones and omits some. V, J and clone size were drawn from that table, and D and trimming were deduced from the DNA. In the table there are about 170,000 clones, about four fifths of which are singletons. The CDR3 has 15 residues. Germline lookup yields CDR1 SGHAT and CDR2 FQDESV (reference sequence). V lost 6 bases to trimming and J lost 0 bases; unmatched junction nucleotides: 4. The genes are TRBV11-1 and TRBJ2-2; 7 positions match TRBD1. This TCR was sampled from a man in his forties or fifties who had recovered from COVID-19. The sequencing sample was made of peripheral blood. The CDR3 sequence: CASRRQGSNTGELFF. As DNA, the CDR3 is TGTGCCAGCAGACGACAGGGCTCGAACACCGGGGAGCTGTTTTTT.